This T cell receptor (beta chain) derives from a study of blood T cell repertoires in COVID-19. Study in general: T cells, B-cell-depleted T cells, or PBMCs provided the cDNA or gDNA that served as material.

This CDR3 region has 13 residues. Trimming removed 2 bases from V and 5 bases from J, with 10 bases in between. Data came from immunoSEQ multiplex PCR; TCRdb stores just in-frame clones and leaves some out. Of approximately 50,000 clones listed, around 85% are singletons. The sequencing input was peripheral blood. This receptor was obtained from a human donor in a cohort sampled during active COVID-19. The chain combines TRBV12-3 or TRBV12-4 with TRBJ2-7, with D possibly matching TRBD2 (7 bases). The CDR3 here is CASSLQGRDEQYF. The CDR3 DNA reads TGTGCCAGCAGTTTACAGGGGAGGGACGAGCAGTACTTC.